There are many counts of the clone carrying this TCR beta chain. No antigen is known for it. The sample comes from a study of identical twins. V was cut by 0 bases and J by 6 bases, with 15 bases left in between. Germline V lookup: CDR1 SGHRS, CDR2 YFSETQ. The CDR3 sequence is 16 residues long. Study results and limitations: Out-of-frame alpha sequences shared between twins exhibited an excess of low generation probability. Insertion counts were lower in abundant cord blood beta clonotypes, a trend that memory repertoires did not show. The analysis was cross-sectional rather than longitudinal within donors. Beta out-of-frame sequences displayed a weaker excess of sharing between twins.

TCRdb re-called the 5' RACE reads with MiXCR, one entry per CDR3 protein. The sample contains a few hundred thousand distinct CDR3 sequences, 6.5% to 9.5% of which appear only once. These same data were also listed under a study on yellow fever vaccine responses in identical twins.

The rearrangement links TRBV5-1 to TRBJ2-2; D is undetermined. The sequence came from a young woman in good health. Sequencing was done on a sample of memory (CD45RO+) T cells sorted from blood. The CDR3 here is CASSLVDFSGAGELFF. The CDR3 region has the DNA TGCGCCAGCAGCTTGGTCGATTTTTCAGGAGCCGGGGAGCTGTTTTTT.